A single sample is the source of the 31 T cell receptor beta chains below, sequenced in a study of graft-versus-host responses after intestinal transplantation (dated by TCRdb to the early 2020s). Dithiothreitol, EDTA incubations and collagenase D digestion were used to isolate intraepithelial and lamina propria lymphocytes from graft specimens. Libraries came from the immunoSEQ multiplex PCR assay. Held by TCRdb, this immuneACCESS table contains in-frame sequences only and omits some clones. Under half of the omission traces to an unresolved V gene where checked; the cause of the rest is unknown. This sample holds 9,800 or so clones; nearly 80% were observed only once. Around 22% of the sample is held by the ten biggest clonotypes. This sample comprised ileum tissue, obtained 527 days after intestinal transplant. Receptors originate from a human patient who received an intestinal transplant, so some T cells may come from the graft donor.

This clone is large within its sample. The DNA for the CDR3 is TGTGCCAGCAGCGTAGGAACAGTTGGCGGCTACACCTTC. It codes for CASSVGTVGGYTF. The chain carries TRBV9 and TRBJ1-2; D not certain. The germline gives CDR1 SGDLS, CDR2 YYNGEE. This CDR3 is 13 amino acids long. V was pared by 0 bases and J by 8 bases, with 11 bases between.

The table lists this clone with a count of one. The CDR3 DNA is TGTGCCAGTAGTACTAACTATGGCTACACCTTC. Translated, it gives CASSTNYGYTF. V and J are TRBV19 and TRBJ1-2; no clear D gene. There are 11 residues in the CDR3. Germline V gives CDR1 LNHDA, CDR2 SQIVND (reference sequence). The V gene lost 4 bases and the J gene lost 0 bases, with 0 bases spanning the gap. Drawing the rest from reference TRBV19 and TRBJ1-2, the complete variable domain is DGGITQSPKYLFRKEGQNVTLSCEQNLNHDAMYWYRQDPGQGLRLIYYSQIVNDFQKGDIAEGYSVSREKKESFPLTVTSAQKNPTAFYLCASSTNYGYTFGSGTRLTVV.

The chain uses TRBV5-8 and TRBJ2-7; D gene ambiguous. CDR3 length equals 15 residues. The ends were cut back, 3 bases at V and 3 bases at J, with 16 bases in the middle. Germline loops: CDR1 SGHTS, CDR2 YDEGEE. The CDR3 DNA reads TGTGCCAGCAGCTCCGGGTCGATCTATTACTACGAGCAGTACTTC. Its protein product is CASSSGSIYYYEQYF.

The V and J genes are TRBV6-5 and TRBJ2-7; D ambiguous. CDR3 length: 11 amino acids. Germline assignment: CDR1 MNHEY and CDR2 SVGAGI. V lost 6 bases, J lost 2 bases, and 5 bases lay in between. This CDR3 is CASRGAYEQYF. For the CDR3, the DNA is TGTGCCAGCAGGGGCGCCTACGAGCAGTACTTC.

The rearrangement uses TRBV27 and TRBJ2-3; 13 bases agree with TRBD2. Trimming removed 11 bases from V and 6 bases from J; junction bases left unmatched: 5. The CDR3 runs 13 residues. Germline CDR1 MNHEY, CDR2 SMNVEV (reference sequence). The CDR3 nucleotides are TGTGCCGGGGGACTAGCGGGATTGGATACGCAGTATTTT. This encodes CAGGLAGLDTQYF.

The rearrangement uses TRBV5-1 and TRBJ2-6, with 9 bases aligning to TRBD2. Looked up from germline, CDR1 is SGHRS and CDR2 is YFSETQ. CDR3 size: 17 residues. V shed 3 bases, J shed 0 bases, and the junction held 4 bases outside the gene matches. CDR3 nucleotide sequence: TGCGCCAGCAGCTGGCTAGCGGGATTCTCTGGGGCCAACGTCCTGACTTTC. Its translation is CASSWLAGFSGANVLTF.

V and J are TRBV6-1 and TRBJ2-5, with D maybe TRBD1 (6 bases). Trimming took off 6 bases at V and 4 bases at J, with 18 bases between the two ends. Germline V gives CDR1 MNHNS, CDR2 SASEGT. CDR3 length: 15 amino acids. The CDR3 bases are TGTGCCAGCAGGGGGACACCACTAACTTCAGAGACCCAGTACTTC. It translates to CASRGTPLTSETQYF.

This clone came up a few times. The chain has TRBV27 and TRBJ2-3; D is uncertain. The V end was cut by 4 bases, the J end by 3 bases, with 8 bases between. CDR1 MNHEY and CDR2 SMNVEV come from the germline V gene (reference sequence). This CDR3 spans 13 amino acids. CDR3 coding DNA: TGTGCCAGCAGTTCCCCCTTAACAGATACGCAGTATTTT. This sequence encodes CASSSPLTDTQYF.

CDR3 amino acids: CASTVFWGLSYEQYF. The CDR3 coding sequence is TGCGCCAGCACCGTTTTTTGGGGGCTCTCCTACGAGCAGTACTTC. This chain joins TRBV4-3 and TRBJ2-7; possibly TRBD1 for D (6 bases). The CDR3 contains 15 residues. The V and J ends lost 7 bases and 0 bases respectively, with 16 bases between them. Germline values: CDR1 LGHNA, CDR2 YSLEER.

In this sample, this clone turned up once. This chain connects TRBV18 to TRBJ2-7; 12 positions agree with TRBD2. Trimming removed 4 bases from V and 0 bases from J; junction bases left unmatched: 1. The V gene's germline CDR1 is KGHSH and CDR2 LQKENI. The CDR3 contains 15 residues. The CDR3 DNA reads TGTGCCAGCTCACAACTAGCGGGAGGCTCCTACGAGCAGTACTTC. Its translation: CASSQLAGGSYEQYF. Drawing the rest from reference TRBV18 and TRBJ2-7, the complete variable domain is NAGVMQNPRHLVRRRGQEARLRCSPMKGHSHVYWYRQLPEEGLKFMVYLQKENIIDESGMPKERFSAEFPKEGPSILRIQQVVRGDSAAYFCASSQLAGGSYEQYFGPGTRLTVT.

V gene TRBV30 combines with J gene TRBJ2-5; D not certain. Germline CDR1 and CDR2: GTSNPN and SVGIG (reference sequence). The V and J ends lost 0 bases and 1 base respectively, with 12 bases between them. CDR3 length equals 15 residues. CDR3 protein: CAWSVFRGVQETQYF. The CDR3 coding sequence is TGTGCCTGGAGTGTCTTCCGCGGTGTCCAAGAGACCCAGTACTTC.

The V call is TRBV18, the J call TRBJ1-1; D gene unclear. The V end was cut by 2 bases, the J end by 0 bases, with 10 bases between. Per germline, CDR1 KGHSH and CDR2 LQKENI. The CDR3 runs to 15 residues. In DNA form, the CDR3 reads TGTGCCAGCTCACCAGGGCAGGCGATGAACACTGAAGCTTTCTTT. Protein: CASSPGQAMNTEAFF. The variable domain in full, with the rest retrieved from reference TRBV18 and TRBJ1-1, is NAGVMQNPRHLVRRRGQEARLRCSPMKGHSHVYWYRQLPEEGLKFMVYLQKENIIDESGMPKERFSAEFPKEGPSILRIQQVVRGDSAAYFCASSPGQAMNTEAFFGQGTRLTVV.

V is TRBV11-3 and J is TRBJ1-2, with 8 nucleotides matching TRBD1. Germline loops: CDR1 SGHNT, CDR2 YENEEA. The CDR3 extends over 15 amino acids. The V gene end was trimmed by 4 bases and the J gene end by 7 bases; junction bases not matched to a gene: 11. CDR3 region: CASSSTWTGRGGYTF. CDR3 in DNA: TGTGCCAGCAGCTCGACGTGGACAGGGAGGGGTGGCTACACCTTC.

The CDR3 reads CASSPQGAEGQPQHF. The CDR3, as DNA: TGCGCCAGCAGCCCCCAGGGTGCCGAGGGGCAGCCCCAGCATTTT. V gene TRBV5-1 combines with J gene TRBJ1-5; the D gene is possibly TRBD1 (5 bases). Trimming took 4 bases from V and 7 from J, leaving 18 bases between them. Germline V CDR1 and CDR2: SGHRS, YFSETQ. CDR3 size: 15 residues.

This sequence joins TRBV9 and TRBJ2-1; D not certain. Between the trimmed V and J ends, which lost 0 bases and 0 bases, there was a span of 4 bases. Germline V lookup: CDR1 SGDLS, CDR2 YYNGEE. The CDR3 is 14 amino acids. CDR3 coding DNA: TGTGCCAGCAGCGTAGGGGGCTCCTACAATGAGCAGTTCTTC. It encodes CASSVGGSYNEQFF.

This chain joins TRBV27 and TRBJ2-3; 12 bases fit TRBD1. Per the germline V gene, CDR1 is MNHEY and CDR2 is SMNVEV (reference sequence). The V segment lost 2 bases and the J segment 5 bases; nucleotides outside the gene matches: 2. CDR3 length: 15 amino acids. CDR3 in DNA: TGTGCCAGCAGTTTACGGGACAGGGGGCAAGATACGCAGTATTTT. Protein: CASSLRDRGQDTQYF.

The chain is built from TRBV11-2 and TRBJ2-1; D may be TRBD1 (5 bases). Germline CDR1 is SGHAT and CDR2 is FQNNGV. The CDR3 sequence is 15 residues long. Trimming shortened V by 1 base and J by 5 bases, and 12 bases separated the two germline ends. The CDR3 DNA is TGTGCCAGCAGCTTAGGGGCAGGGTGGGACAATGAGCAGTTCTTC. Residues: CASSLGAGWDNEQFF.

The chain recombines TRBV6-4 with TRBJ2-1; 12 bases match TRBD2. CDR1 and CDR2 (germline): MRHNA, SNTAGT. The CDR3 is made up of 15 amino acids. With V trimmed by 5 bases and J by 4 bases, 3 bases remained unmatched. The CDR3 loop is CASSPTSGGYNEQFF. CDR3 DNA sequence: TGTGCCAGCAGTCCCACTAGCGGGGGGTACAATGAGCAGTTCTTC.

In this sample, this clone turned up once. The genes are TRBV11-2 and TRBJ2-1, with TRBD2 as a possible D gene (5 bases). The CDR3 covers 15 residues. Germline V lookup: CDR1 SGHAT, CDR2 FQNNGV. Between the trimmed V and J ends, which lost 1 base and 3 bases, there was a span of 10 bases. The CDR3 reads CASSLGTDGYNEQFF. The CDR3 nucleotides read TGTGCCAGCAGCTTAGGGACTGATGGCTACAATGAGCAGTTCTTC.

The rearrangement links TRBV4-1 to TRBJ2-7, with TRBD1 identical over 7 bases. After removal of 4 bases from V and 0 bases from J, the junction contained 6 bases not matched to a gene. Germline lookup yields CDR1 MGHRA and CDR2 YSYEKL. The CDR3 extends over 15 amino acids. The CDR3 DNA reads as TGCGCCAGCAGCCGTGGGACAGCTGACTCCTACGAGCAGTACTTC. As protein: CASSRGTADSYEQYF.

The chain combines TRBV15 with TRBJ1-3; D remains ambiguous. V was trimmed by 0 bases and J by 4 bases, leaving 7 bases between them. The CDR3 spans 14 residues. Germline assignment: CDR1 LNHNV and CDR2 YYDKDF (reference sequence). The CDR3 DNA reads TGTGCCACCAGCAGAGATCACGGCGGAAACACCATATATTTT. This gives the protein CATSRDHGGNTIYF. The full variable domain, in which reference TRBV15 and TRBJ1-3 provide the parts outside the CDR3, is DAMVIQNPRYQVTQFGKPVTLSCSQTLNHNVMYWYQQKSSQAPKLLFHYYDKDFNNEADTPDNFQSRRPNTSFCFLDIRSPGLGDTAMYLCATSRDHGGNTIYFGEGSWLTVV.

For this clone: Other DNA sequences in the sample encode the same CDR3. This chain uses TRBV19 with TRBJ2-1; D call uncertain. Trimming left V 3 bases short and J 3 bases short, with 6 bases between. The CDR3 is made up of 13 amino acids. Germline-derived CDR1 and CDR2 are LNHDA and SQIVND (reference sequence). In DNA form, the CDR3 reads TGTGCCAGTAGTATCGCACTCTACAATGAGCAGTTCTTC. This gives the protein CASSIALYNEQFF.

The chain recombines TRBV4-3 with TRBJ1-6; D is undetermined. CDR1 and CDR2 from the germline V gene are LGHNA and YSLEER. The V end lost 0 bases, the J end lost 7 bases, and 4 bases lay between the germline ends. The CDR3 covers 13 residues. CDR3 sequence (DNA): TGCGCCAGCAGCCAAGATGCAAATTCACCCCTCCACTTT. This encodes CASSQDANSPLHF.

This clone came up a few times. The chain employs TRBV18 and TRBJ2-1, with 12 bases aligning to TRBD2. The CDR3 is made up of 15 amino acids. CDR1 and CDR2 from the germline V gene are KGHSH and LQKENI. V gave up 5 bases and J gave up 1 base; unmatched junction bases: 0. Written as DNA, the CDR3 is TGTGCCAGCTCAGGACTAGCGGGGTCCTACAATGAGCAGTTCTTC. The encoded protein is CASSGLAGSYNEQFF.

V gene TRBV4-1 combines with J gene TRBJ2-5; D call uncertain. The DNA matches TRBJ2-7 better at its end, which makes the J call doubtful. CDR3 length: 13 residues. Germline CDR1 MGHRA, CDR2 YSYEKL. CDR3 region: CASSQSTWYEQYF. DNA for the CDR3: TGCGCCAGCAGCCAATCGACTTGGTACGAGCAGTACTTC.

In DNA form, the CDR3 reads TGTGCCAGCAGAATGGGTACAATTAGCAATCAGCCCCAGCATTTT. This codes for CASRMGTISNQPQHF. This rearrangement joins TRBV27 to TRBJ1-5; no clear D. The CDR3 is 15 amino acids. Germline V gives CDR1 MNHEY, CDR2 SMNVEV (reference sequence). V lost 6 bases to trimming and J lost 0 bases, with 12 bases between them.

This CDR3 is CASTPGGVPYEQYF. The CDR3 bases are TGTGCCAGCACCCCTGGCGGGGTCCCCTACGAGCAGTACTTC. The J gene is TRBJ2-5, the V gene TRBV28, with D perhaps matching TRBD2 (6 bases). The end of the DNA fits TRBJ2-7 better, so the J call may be wrong. Germline assignment: CDR1 MDHEN and CDR2 SYDVKM. The CDR3 length is 14 residues.

The CDR3 nucleotides read TGCAGCGTATCAGCGGGGGGTCTCTACAATGAGCAGTTCTTC. It specifies CSVSAGGLYNEQFF. This chain connects TRBV29-1 to TRBJ2-1; 9 bases align to TRBD2. Trimming at V came to 6 bases and at J to 3 bases, leaving 6 bases not matched to a gene. The CDR3 is 14 amino acids. Germline-derived CDR1 and CDR2 are SQVTM and ANQGSEA.

J is TRBJ1-2 and V is TRBV19; 10 positions agree with TRBD1. The CDR3 has 14 amino acids. V lost 1 base to trimming and J lost 4 bases; unmatched junction nucleotides: 0. From germline, CDR1 is LNHDA and CDR2 SQIVND (reference sequence). In DNA, the CDR3 is TGTGCCAGTAGTATAGGGACAGGGGGCTATGGCTACACCTTC. Protein product: CASSIGTGGYGYTF.

This clone has just one count. The rearrangement links TRBV5-1 to TRBJ1-6; 11 bases fit TRBD1. Germline CDR1 is SGHRS and CDR2 is YFSETQ. The CDR3 is 15 residues long. The junction had 8 bases not matched to a gene; V was cut back by 3 bases and J by 12 bases. The CDR3 region is CASSWEDRGHGPLHF. The CDR3 nucleotides read TGCGCCAGCAGCTGGGAGGACAGGGGGCATGGACCCCTCCACTTT.

The chain links TRBV28 to TRBJ2-1, with D perhaps TRBD1 or TRBD2 (5 bases each). V was cut by 6 bases and J by 4 bases, with 16 bases left in between. The CDR3 sequence is 15 residues long. The germline V gene encodes CDR1 MDHEN and CDR2 SYDVKM. The chain's CDR3 is CASRSRASRYNEQFF. The CDR3 DNA reads TGTGCCAGCAGGAGCAGGGCTAGCAGGTACAATGAGCAGTTCTTC.